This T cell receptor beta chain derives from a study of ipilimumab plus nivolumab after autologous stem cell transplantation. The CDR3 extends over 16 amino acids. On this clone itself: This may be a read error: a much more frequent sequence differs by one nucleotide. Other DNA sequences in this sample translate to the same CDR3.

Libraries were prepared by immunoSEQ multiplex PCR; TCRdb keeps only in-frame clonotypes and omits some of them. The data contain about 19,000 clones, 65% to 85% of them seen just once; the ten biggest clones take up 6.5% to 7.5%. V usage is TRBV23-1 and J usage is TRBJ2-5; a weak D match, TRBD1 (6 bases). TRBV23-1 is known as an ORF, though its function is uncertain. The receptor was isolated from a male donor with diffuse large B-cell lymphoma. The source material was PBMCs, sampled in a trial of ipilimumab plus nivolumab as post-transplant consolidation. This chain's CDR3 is CASSQLGHQIEETQYF. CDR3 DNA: TGCGCCAGCAGTCAATTGGGACACCAAATTGAAGAGACTCAGTACTTC.